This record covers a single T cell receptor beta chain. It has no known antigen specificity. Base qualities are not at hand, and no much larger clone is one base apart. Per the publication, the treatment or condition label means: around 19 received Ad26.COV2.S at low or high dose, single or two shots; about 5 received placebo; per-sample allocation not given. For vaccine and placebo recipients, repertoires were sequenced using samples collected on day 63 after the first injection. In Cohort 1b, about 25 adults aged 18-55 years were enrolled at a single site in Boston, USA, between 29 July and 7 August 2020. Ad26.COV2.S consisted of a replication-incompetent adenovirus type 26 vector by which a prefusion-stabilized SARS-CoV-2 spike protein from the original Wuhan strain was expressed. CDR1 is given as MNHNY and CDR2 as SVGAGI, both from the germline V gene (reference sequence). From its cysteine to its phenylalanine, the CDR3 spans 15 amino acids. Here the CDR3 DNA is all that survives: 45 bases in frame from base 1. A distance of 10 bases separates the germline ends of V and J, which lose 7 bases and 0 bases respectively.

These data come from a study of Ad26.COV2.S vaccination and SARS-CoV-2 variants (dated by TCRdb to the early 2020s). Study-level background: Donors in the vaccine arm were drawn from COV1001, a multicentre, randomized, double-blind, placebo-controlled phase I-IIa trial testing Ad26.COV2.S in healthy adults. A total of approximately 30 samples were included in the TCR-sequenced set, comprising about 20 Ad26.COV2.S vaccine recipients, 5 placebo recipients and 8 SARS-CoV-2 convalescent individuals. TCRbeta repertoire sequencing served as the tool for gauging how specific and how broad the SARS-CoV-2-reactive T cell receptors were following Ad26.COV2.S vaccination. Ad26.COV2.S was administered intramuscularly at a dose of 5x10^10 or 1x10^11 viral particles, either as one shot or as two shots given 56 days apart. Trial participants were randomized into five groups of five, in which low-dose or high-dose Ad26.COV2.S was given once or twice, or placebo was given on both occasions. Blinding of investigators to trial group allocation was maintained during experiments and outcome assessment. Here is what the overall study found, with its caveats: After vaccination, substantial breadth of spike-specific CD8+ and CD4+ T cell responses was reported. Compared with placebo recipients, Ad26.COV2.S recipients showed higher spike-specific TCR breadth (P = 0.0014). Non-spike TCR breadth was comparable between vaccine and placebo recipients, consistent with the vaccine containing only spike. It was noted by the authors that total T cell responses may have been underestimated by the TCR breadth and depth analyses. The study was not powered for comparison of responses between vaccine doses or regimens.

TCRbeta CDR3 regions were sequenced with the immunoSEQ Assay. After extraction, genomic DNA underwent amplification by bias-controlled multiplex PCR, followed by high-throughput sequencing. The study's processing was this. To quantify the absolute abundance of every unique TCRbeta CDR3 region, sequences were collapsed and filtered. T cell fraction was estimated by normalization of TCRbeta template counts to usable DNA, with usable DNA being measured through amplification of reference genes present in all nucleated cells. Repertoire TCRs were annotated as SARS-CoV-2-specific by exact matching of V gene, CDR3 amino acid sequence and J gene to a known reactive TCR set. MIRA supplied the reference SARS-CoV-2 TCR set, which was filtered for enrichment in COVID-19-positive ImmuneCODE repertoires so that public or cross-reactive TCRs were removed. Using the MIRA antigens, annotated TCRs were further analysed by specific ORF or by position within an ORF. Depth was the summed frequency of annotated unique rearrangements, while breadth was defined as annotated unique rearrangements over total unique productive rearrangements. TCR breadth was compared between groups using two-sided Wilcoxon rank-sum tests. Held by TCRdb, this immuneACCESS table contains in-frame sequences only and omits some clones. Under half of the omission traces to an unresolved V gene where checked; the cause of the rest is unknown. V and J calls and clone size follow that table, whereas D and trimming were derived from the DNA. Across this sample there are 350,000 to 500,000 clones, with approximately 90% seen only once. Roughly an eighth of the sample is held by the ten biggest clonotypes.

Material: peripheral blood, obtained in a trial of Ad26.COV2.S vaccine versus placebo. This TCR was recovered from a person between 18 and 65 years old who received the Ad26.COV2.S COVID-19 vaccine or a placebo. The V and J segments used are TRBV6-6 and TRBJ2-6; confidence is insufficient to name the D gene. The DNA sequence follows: TGTGCCAGCATGGGTCCGGTCTCTGGGGCCAACGTCCTGACTTTC. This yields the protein CASMGPVSGANVLTF.